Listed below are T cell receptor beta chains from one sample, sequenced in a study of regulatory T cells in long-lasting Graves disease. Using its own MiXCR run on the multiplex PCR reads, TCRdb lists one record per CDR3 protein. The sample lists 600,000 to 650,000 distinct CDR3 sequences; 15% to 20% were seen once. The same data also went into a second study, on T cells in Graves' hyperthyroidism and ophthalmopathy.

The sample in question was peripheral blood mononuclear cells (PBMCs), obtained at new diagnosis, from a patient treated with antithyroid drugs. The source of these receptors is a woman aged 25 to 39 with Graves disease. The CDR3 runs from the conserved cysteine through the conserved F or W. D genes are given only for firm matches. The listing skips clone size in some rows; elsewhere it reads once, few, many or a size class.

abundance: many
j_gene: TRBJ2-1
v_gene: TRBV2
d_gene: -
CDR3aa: CASSEPPASAGMFF
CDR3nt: TGTGCCAGCAGTGAACCCCCGGCTAGCGCGGGGATGTTCTTC

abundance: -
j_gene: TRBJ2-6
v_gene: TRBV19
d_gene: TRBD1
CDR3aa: CASSPRQGAPGANVLTF
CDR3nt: TGTGCCAGTAGTCCAAGACAGGGGGCGCCTGGGGCCAACGTCCTGACTTTC

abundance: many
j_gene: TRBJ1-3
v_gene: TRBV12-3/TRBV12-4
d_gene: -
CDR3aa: CASSLYPPKTHDLNTIYF
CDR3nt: TGTGCCAGCAGTTTATACCCGCCGAAGACCCACGACTTAAACACCATATATTTT

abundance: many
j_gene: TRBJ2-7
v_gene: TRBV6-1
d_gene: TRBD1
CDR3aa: CASRHLGQAYEQYF
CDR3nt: TGTGCCAGCAGGCATCTAGGACAGGCATACGAGCAGTACTTC

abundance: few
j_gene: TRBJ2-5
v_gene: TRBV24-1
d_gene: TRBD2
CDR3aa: CATSDFGTSGRRRETQYF
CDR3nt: TGTGCCACCAGTGATTTCGGGACTAGCGGGCGCCGCAGGGAGACCCAGTACTTC

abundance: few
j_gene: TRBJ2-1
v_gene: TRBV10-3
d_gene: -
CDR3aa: CAIRPGPLVNEQFF
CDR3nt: TGTGCCATCAGGCCGGGACCTCTGGTCAATGAGCAGTTCTTC

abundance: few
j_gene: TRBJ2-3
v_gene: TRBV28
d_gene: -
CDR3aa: CASSSHLLSPTDTQYF
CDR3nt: TGTGCCAGCAGTTCCCATTTGTTAAGCCCCACAGATACGCAGTATTTT

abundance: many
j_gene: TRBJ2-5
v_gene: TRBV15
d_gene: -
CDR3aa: CATSRDGGRETQYF
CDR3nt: TGTGCCACCAGCAGAGATGGGGGTAGAGAGACCCAGTACTTC

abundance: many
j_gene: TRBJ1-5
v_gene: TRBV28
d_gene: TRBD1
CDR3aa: CASRKTGSNQPQHF
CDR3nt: TGTGCCAGCAGGAAGACAGGGAGCAATCAGCCCCAGCATTTT

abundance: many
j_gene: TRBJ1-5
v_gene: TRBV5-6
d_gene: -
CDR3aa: CASSWGTGNQPQHF
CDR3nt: TGTGCCAGCAGCTGGGGGACGGGGAATCAGCCCCAGCATTTT

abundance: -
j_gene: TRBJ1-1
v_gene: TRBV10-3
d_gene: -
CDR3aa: CAIGRNLNEAFF
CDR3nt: TGTGCCATCGGCCGGAACTTGAATGAAGCTTTCTTT

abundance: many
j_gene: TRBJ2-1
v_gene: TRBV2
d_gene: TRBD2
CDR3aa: CASSEVAGVGRDEQFF
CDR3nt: TGTGCCAGCAGTGAGGTGGCGGGGGTGGGTAGGGATGAGCAGTTCTTC

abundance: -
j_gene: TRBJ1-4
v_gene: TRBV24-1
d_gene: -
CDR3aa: CATSAGLGPRATNEKLFF
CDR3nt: TGTGCCACCAGTGCAGGGTTGGGACCGAGAGCAACTAATGAAAAACTGTTTTTT

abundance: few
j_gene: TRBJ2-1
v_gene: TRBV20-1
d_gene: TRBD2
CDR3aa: CSAVTSGSLGEQFF
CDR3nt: TGCAGTGCTGTAACTAGCGGGAGCCTCGGTGAGCAGTTCTTC

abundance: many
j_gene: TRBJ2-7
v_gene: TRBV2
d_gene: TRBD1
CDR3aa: CASSWTGKYEQYF
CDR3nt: TGTGCCAGCAGCTGGACAGGGAAATACGAGCAGTACTTC

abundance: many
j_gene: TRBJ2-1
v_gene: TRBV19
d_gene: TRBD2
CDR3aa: CASSSGASGRDEQFF
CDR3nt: TGTGCCAGTAGCTCCGGGGCTAGCGGGAGAGATGAGCAGTTCTTC

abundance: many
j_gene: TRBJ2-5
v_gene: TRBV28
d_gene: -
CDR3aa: CASSRYPDSQGTQYF
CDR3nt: TGTGCCAGCAGTCGATACCCCGACAGCCAAGGAACCCAGTACTTC

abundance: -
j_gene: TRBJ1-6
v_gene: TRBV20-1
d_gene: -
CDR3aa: CSAREPHNSPLHF
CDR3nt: TGCAGTGCTAGAGAGCCTCATAATTCACCCCTCCACTTT

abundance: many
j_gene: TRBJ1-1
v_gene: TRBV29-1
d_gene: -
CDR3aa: CSAPSQNTEAFF
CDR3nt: TGCAGCGCCCCCTCGCAGAACACTGAAGCTTTCTTT

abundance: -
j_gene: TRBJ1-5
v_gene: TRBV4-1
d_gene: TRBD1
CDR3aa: CASSQVGGRLNQPQHF
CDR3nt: TGCGCCAGCAGCCAAGTAGGGGGCAGACTCAATCAGCCCCAGCATTTT

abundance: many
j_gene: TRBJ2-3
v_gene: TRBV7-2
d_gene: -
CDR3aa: CASSRRRDTQYF
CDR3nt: TGTGCCAGCAGCCGACGGAGGGATACGCAGTATTTT

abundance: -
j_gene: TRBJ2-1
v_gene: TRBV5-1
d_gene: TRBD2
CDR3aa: CASTRLAGTYNEQFF
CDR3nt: TGCGCCAGCACCAGACTAGCGGGGACCTACAATGAGCAGTTCTTC

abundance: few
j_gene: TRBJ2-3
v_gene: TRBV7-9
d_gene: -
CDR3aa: CASSLIGALTDTQYF
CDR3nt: TGTGCCAGCAGCTTAATCGGGGCCCTAACAGATACGCAGTATTTT

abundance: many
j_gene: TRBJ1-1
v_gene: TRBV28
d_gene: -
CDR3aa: CASSNGGGGTAEAFF
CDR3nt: TGTGCCAGCAGTAATGGGGGTGGAGGGACGGCTGAAGCTTTCTTT

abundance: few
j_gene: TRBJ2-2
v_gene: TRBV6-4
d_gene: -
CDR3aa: CASSDSRGANTGELFF
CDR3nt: TGTGCCAGCAGTGACTCGCGGGGCGCGAACACCGGGGAGCTGTTTTTT

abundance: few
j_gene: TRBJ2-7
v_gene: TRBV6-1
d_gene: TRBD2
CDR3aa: CASLPAAGRYEQYF
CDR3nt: TGTGCCAGCCTCCCCGCAGCGGGACGCTACGAGCAGTACTTC

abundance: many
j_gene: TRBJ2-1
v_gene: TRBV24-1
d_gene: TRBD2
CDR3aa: CATAGGNEQFF
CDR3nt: TGTGCCACAGCGGGAGGGAACGAGCAGTTCTTC

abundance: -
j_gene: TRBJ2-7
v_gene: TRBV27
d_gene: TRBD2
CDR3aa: CASRTSGRSFNEQYF
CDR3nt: TGTGCCAGCAGGACTAGCGGGAGATCCTTTAACGAGCAGTACTTC

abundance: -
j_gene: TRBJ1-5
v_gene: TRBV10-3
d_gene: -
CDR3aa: CAISESNLYSNQPQHF
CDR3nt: TGTGCCATCAGTGAGTCGAACCTATATAGCAATCAGCCCCAGCATTTT

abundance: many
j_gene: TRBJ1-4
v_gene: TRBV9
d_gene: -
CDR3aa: CASSLLQGEGEKLFF
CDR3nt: TGTGCCAGCAGCCTTCTCCAGGGCGAGGGGGAAAAACTGTTTTTT

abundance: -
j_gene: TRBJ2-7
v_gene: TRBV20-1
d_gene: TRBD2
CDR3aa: CSAMGGLISYEQYF
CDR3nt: TGCAGTGCCATGGGGGGGTTGATATCCTACGAGCAGTACTTC

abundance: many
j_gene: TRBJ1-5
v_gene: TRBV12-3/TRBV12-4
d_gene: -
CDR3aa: CASSLRFADQPQHF
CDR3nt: TGTGCCAGCAGTTTGAGGTTCGCAGACCAGCCCCAGCATTTT

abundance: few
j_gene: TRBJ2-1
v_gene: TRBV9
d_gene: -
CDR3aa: CASSVGTNTGNEQFF
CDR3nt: TGTGCCAGCAGCGTAGGGACCAACACGGGCAATGAGCAGTTCTTC

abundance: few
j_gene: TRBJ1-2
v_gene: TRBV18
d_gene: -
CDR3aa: CASSPDQDVSYGYTF
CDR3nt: TGTGCCAGCTCACCTGATCAGGACGTAAGCTATGGCTACACCTTC

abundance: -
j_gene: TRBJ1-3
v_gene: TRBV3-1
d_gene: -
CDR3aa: CASSQAMLSGNTIYF
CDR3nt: TGTGCCAGCAGCCAAGCGATGCTCTCTGGAAACACCATATATTTT

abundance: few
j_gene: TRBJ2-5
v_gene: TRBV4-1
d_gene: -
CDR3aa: CASSQAGVRGQETQYF
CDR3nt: TGCGCCAGCAGCCAAGCAGGGGTGAGAGGGCAAGAGACCCAGTACTTC